The 18 T cell receptor beta chains below were found in one sample sequenced in a study of cytomegalovirus exposure and HLA in healthy donors. In the PCR, 60 Vbeta and 13 Jbeta primers were used. The assay was immunoSEQ multiplex PCR, and TCRdb's table has in-frame clones only and misses some. Here the sample table reports 40,000 to 45,000 clones. The specimen sequenced was PBMCs. Source of these receptors: a young man in good health and CMV-seronegative.

This chain links TRBV18 with TRBJ2-1, with a weak D call TRBD1 (5 bases). Germline V CDR1 and CDR2: KGHSH, LQKENI. CDR3 length: 13 amino acids. V was clipped by 2 bases and J by 4 bases, with 6 bases between them. CDR3 bases: TGTGCCAGCTCACCAACAGGTTACAATGAGCAGTTCTTC. Its protein product is CASSPTGYNEQFF.

The chain carries TRBV7-9 and TRBJ1-5, with 9 bases identical to TRBD1. Germline V gene data show CDR1 as SEHNR and CDR2 as FQNEAQ (reference sequence). There are 15 residues in the CDR3. Germline trimming cut 5 bases from V and 3 bases from J; bases unmatched to any gene: 5. CDR3 sequence: CASSAGQGNNQPQHF. CDR3 coding DNA: TGTGCCAGCAGCGCGGGACAGGGAAACAATCAGCCCCAGCATTTT.

V and J are TRBV30 and TRBJ1-1, with D possibly being TRBD1 (5 bases). Germline assignment: CDR1 GTSNPN and CDR2 SVGIG (reference sequence). With 3 bases removed from V and 3 bases from J, the gap between germline ends came to 14 bases. The CDR3 extends over 14 amino acids. CDR3 nucleotide sequence: TGTGCCTGGAGCTTTAACGGGGGAGACACTGAAGCTTTCTTT. Its translation is CAWSFNGGDTEAFF.

The chain carries TRBV2 and TRBJ2-7; TRBD1 is a possible D gene (6 bases). CDR3 length equals 15 residues. The germline V and J ends were trimmed by 7 bases and 0 bases, with 16 bases remaining between them. Germline V lookup: CDR1 SNHLY, CDR2 FYNNEI. The CDR3 nucleotides read TGTGCCAGCATTTACCGGGACAAGGGCTCCTACGAGCAGTACTTC. It encodes CASIYRDKGSYEQYF.

The genes are TRBV27 and TRBJ1-5; D is perhaps TRBD1 (6 bases). From germline, CDR1 is MNHEY and CDR2 SMNVEV (reference sequence). There are 15 residues in the CDR3. The ends were cut back, 7 bases at V and 0 bases at J, with 13 bases in the middle. CDR3 in amino acids: CASKLGQNSNQPQHF. The CDR3 DNA follows: TGTGCCAGCAAACTGGGACAAAATAGCAATCAGCCCCAGCATTTT.

The chain is built from TRBV4-1 and TRBJ1-2; D is unresolved. Trimming pared 1 base from V and 4 bases from J, leaving 10 bases between. This CDR3 is 14 amino acids long. Looked up from germline, CDR1 is MGHRA and CDR2 is YSYEKL. The CDR3 DNA sequence: TGCGCCAGCAGCCAAGCGGCGGTTTCCTATGGCTACACCTTC. It codes for CASSQAAVSYGYTF.

The CDR3: CSGKRGASTGELFF. In nucleotides, the CDR3 is TGCAGCGGGAAGCGGGGGGCAAGCACCGGGGAGCTGTTTTTT. The gene calls are TRBV29-1 and TRBJ2-2; 9 nucleotides line up with TRBD2. Trimming at V came to 7 bases and at J to 4 bases, leaving 7 bases not matched to a gene. Per germline, CDR1 SQVTM and CDR2 ANQGSEA. The CDR3 runs 14 residues.

The CDR3 loop is CASSPGQFSYEQYF. The CDR3 DNA reads TGCGCCAGCAGCCCGGGACAGTTCTCCTACGAGCAGTACTTC. The J gene is TRBJ2-7, the V gene TRBV4-1; TRBD1 matches at 7 bases. Germline assignment: CDR1 MGHRA and CDR2 YSYEKL. The CDR3 loop spans 14 amino acids. Trimming removed 4 bases from V and 0 bases from J; junction bases left unmatched: 3.

CDR3 bases: TGCAGCGTTACCGGGACTAGAAAATCCGAGCAGTACTTC. It specifies CSVTGTRKSEQYF. The chain is built from TRBV29-1 and TRBJ2-7, with TRBD2 matching over 8 bases. CDR3 length: 13 amino acids. V lost 5 bases and J lost 6; bases outside the gene matches: 9. The germline gives CDR1 SQVTM, CDR2 ANQGSEA.

V is TRBV11-2 and J is TRBJ2-1, with 7 positions matching TRBD1. The CDR3 totals 12 residues. J was trimmed by 15 bases and V by 5 bases; bases with no gene match: 10. Germline CDR1 reads SGHAT; CDR2 reads FQNNGV. In DNA form, the CDR3 reads TGTGCCAGCAGCCCCGGACAGGTAATCTCGTTCTTC. Translation gives CASSPGQVISFF.

V is TRBV6-5 and J is TRBJ1-1; 7 nucleotides align to TRBD1. The junction had 9 bases not matched to a gene; V was cut back by 6 bases and J by 5 bases. Germline-derived CDR1 and CDR2 are MNHEY and SVGAGI. The CDR3 is made up of 14 amino acids. Here the CDR3 reads CASSLSTGRTEAFF. The CDR3 nucleotides are TGTGCCAGCAGCTTGTCGACAGGGCGGACTGAAGCTTTCTTT.

The J gene is TRBJ2-5, the V gene TRBV28; no clear D gene. The J call is in doubt because the DNA end fits TRBJ2-7 better. Per the germline V gene, CDR1 is MDHEN and CDR2 is SYDVKM. The CDR3 totals 15 residues. For the CDR3, the DNA is TGTGCCAGCAGTCCCGGAACAGTCATATCCTACGAGCAGTACTTC. Encoded protein: CASSPGTVISYEQYF.

V and J are TRBV25-1 and TRBJ2-1, with D possibly matching TRBD1 (6 bases). V was cut by 2 bases and J by 6 bases, with 11 bases left in between. CDR3 size: 14 residues. Germline V gene lookup returns CDR1 MGHDK and CDR2 SYGVNS. This chain's CDR3 is CASSEHRGFNEQFF. For the CDR3, the DNA is TGTGCCAGCAGTGAACATAGGGGGTTCAATGAGCAGTTCTTC.

For the CDR3, the DNA is TGCGCCAGCAGGGAGGCGGCCCTCTATGGCTACACCTTC. Protein product: CASREAALYGYTF. The rearrangement uses TRBV5-1 and TRBJ1-2; D ambiguous. CDR3 size: 13 residues. V shed 5 bases and J shed 4 bases, with 12 bases lying between them. Germline assignment: CDR1 SGHRS and CDR2 YFSETQ. The whole variable domain, remainder taken from reference TRBV5-1 and TRBJ1-2, is KAGVTQTPRYLIKTRGQQVTLSCSPISGHRSVSWYQQTPGQGLQFLFEYFSETQRNKGNFPGRFSGRQFSNSRSEMNVSTLELGDSALYLCASREAALYGYTFGSGTRLTVV.

This sequence joins TRBV9 and TRBJ2-1; 11 nucleotides align to TRBD2. V lost 2 bases to trimming and J lost 7 bases; unmatched junction nucleotides: 14. From germline, CDR1 is SGDLS and CDR2 YYNGEE. The CDR3 covers 18 residues. CDR3 sequence reads: CASSVSSRLAGRANEQFF. CDR3 DNA sequence: TGTGCCAGCAGCGTCAGTTCCCGACTAGCGGGAAGGGCGAATGAGCAGTTCTTC.

The chain carries TRBV7-6 and TRBJ2-7, with 8 bases identical to TRBD2. Germline V gene lookup returns CDR1 SGHVS and CDR2 FNYEAQ. V shed 8 bases and J 1 base; nucleotides not matched to a gene: 13. The CDR3 length is 16 residues. The CDR3 DNA sequence: TGTGCCAGCTCCGCCTCCACCGGGAGGGCGTCCTACGAGCAGTACTTC. Amino acids: CASSASTGRASYEQYF. The complete variable domain, with remaining parts taken from reference TRBV7-6 and TRBJ2-7, reads GAGVSQSPRYKVTKRGQDVALRCDPISGHVSLYWYRQALGQGPEFLTYFNYEAQQDKSGLPNDRFSAERPEGSISTLTIQRTEQRDSAMYRCASSASTGRASYEQYFGPGTRLTVT.

This chain uses TRBV7-2 with TRBJ2-7; 8 bases are shared with TRBD2. This CDR3 region has 16 residues. V was pared by 5 bases and J by 3 bases, with 12 bases of the junction left unmatched. CDR1 is SGHTA and CDR2 is FQGNSA in the germline V gene. In DNA, the CDR3 is TGTGCCAGCAGCAGACCTGTCAGCGGGAGCCTCTACGAGCAGTACTTC. The encoded protein is CASSRPVSGSLYEQYF.

The gene calls are TRBV5-1 and TRBJ1-1; 8 nucleotides align to TRBD1. The CDR3 runs to 17 residues. Germline V CDR1 and CDR2: SGHRS, YFSETQ. V was clipped by 0 bases and J by 4 bases; unmatched bases: 11. The DNA of the CDR3 is TGCGCCAGCAGCTTGGTGGACAGGGTTTTTGAACGCACTGAAGCTTTCTTT. This encodes CASSLVDRVFERTEAFF.